This T cell receptor (beta chain) was recorded in a study of blood T cells in healthy people across ages. The CDR3 runs 15 residues. Trimming removed 0 bases at V and 3 bases at J, with 9 bases between. Germline lookup yields CDR1 SGDLS and CDR2 YYNGEE. Alongside a J-beta primer mix, a sample-barcoded 5' primer served in a second PCR lasting roughly 6 to 11 cycles. TCRdb reanalysed the 5' RACE reads using MiXCR and keeps one entry per CDR3 protein. The data hold approximately 1,100,000 distinct CDR3 sequences, with 45% observed a single time. Sequencing input: blood. The V call is TRBV9, the J call TRBJ2-2; D is unresolved. The sequence was collected from a woman aged 60-75 years in good health. This CDR3 is CASSVGNRHTGELFF. CDR3 nucleotide sequence: TGTGCCAGCAGCGTAGGAAATAGACACACCGGGGAGCTGTTTTTT.